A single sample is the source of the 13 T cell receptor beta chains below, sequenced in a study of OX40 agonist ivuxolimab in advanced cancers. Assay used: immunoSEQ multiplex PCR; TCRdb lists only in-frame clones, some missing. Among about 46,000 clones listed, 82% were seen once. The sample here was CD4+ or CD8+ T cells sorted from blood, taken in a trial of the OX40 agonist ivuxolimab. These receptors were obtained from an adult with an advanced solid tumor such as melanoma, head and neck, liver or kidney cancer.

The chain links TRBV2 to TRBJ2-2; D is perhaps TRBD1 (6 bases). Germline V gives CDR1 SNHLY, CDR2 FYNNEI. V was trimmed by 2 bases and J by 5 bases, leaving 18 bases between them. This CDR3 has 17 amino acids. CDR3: CASSETQQGLGTGELFF. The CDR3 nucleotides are TGTGCCAGCAGTGAAACACAACAGGGATTGGGGACCGGGGAGCTGTTTTTT.

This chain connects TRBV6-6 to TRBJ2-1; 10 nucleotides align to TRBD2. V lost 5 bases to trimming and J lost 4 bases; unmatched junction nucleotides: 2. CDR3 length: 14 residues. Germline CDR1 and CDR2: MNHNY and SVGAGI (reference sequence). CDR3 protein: CASSQLAGYNEQFF. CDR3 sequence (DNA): TGTGCCAGCAGTCAACTAGCGGGGTACAATGAGCAGTTCTTC.

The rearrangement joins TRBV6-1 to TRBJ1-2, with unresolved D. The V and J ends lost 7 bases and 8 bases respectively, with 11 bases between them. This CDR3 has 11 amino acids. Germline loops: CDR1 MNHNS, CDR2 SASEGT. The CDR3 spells CASNGWGGYTF. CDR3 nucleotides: TGTGCCAGCAATGGGTGGGGAGGCTACACCTTC.

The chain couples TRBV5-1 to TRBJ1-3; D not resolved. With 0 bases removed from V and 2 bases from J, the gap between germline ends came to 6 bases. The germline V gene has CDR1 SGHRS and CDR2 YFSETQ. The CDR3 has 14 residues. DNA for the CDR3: TGCGCCAGCAGCTTGGAGGTTACTGGAAACACCATATATTTT. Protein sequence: CASSLEVTGNTIYF.

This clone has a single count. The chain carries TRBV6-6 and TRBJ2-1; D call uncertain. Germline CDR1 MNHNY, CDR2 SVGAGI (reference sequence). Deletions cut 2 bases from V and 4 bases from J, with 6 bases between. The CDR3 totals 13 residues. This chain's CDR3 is CASSYTQYNEQFF. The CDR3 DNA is TGTGCCAGCAGTTACACCCAGTACAATGAGCAGTTCTTC.

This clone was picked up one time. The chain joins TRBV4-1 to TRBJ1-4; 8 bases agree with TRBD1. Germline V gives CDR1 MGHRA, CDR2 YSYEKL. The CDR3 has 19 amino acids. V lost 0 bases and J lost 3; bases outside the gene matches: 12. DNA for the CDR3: TGCGCCAGCAGCCAAGATGGGAGGACAGGGAAGTCGCCTAATGAAAAACTGTTTTTT. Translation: CASSQDGRTGKSPNEKLFF.

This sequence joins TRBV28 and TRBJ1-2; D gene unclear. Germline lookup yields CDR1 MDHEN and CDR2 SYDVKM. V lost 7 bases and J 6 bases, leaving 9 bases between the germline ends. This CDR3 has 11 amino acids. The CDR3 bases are TGTGCCAGCACCAGAGAGCATGGCTACACCTTC. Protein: CASTREHGYTF.

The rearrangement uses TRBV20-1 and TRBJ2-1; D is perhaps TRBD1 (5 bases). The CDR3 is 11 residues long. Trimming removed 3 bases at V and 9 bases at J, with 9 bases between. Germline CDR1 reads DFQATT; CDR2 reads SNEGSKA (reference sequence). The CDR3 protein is CSARTVLEQFF. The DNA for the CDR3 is TGCAGTGCTAGGACAGTTCTTGAGCAGTTCTTC.

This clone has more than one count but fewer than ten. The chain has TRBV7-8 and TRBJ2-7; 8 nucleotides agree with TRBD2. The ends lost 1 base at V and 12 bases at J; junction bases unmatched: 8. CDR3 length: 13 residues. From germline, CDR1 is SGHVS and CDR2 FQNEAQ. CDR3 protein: CASSLGSRGGGYF. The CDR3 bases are TGTGCCAGCAGCTTAGGGTCCCGGGGGGGAGGGTACTTC.

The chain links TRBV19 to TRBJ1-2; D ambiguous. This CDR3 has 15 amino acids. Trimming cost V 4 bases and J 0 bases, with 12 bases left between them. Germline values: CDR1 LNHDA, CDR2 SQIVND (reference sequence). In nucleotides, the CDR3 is TGTGCCAGTAGTACCTCGGGGTACCCTAACTATGGCTACACCTTC. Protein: CASSTSGYPNYGYTF.

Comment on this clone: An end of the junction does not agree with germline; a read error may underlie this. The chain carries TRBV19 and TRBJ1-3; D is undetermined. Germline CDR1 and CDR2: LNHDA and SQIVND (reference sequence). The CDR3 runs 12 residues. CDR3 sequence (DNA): TGTGCCAGTAGTCGTTCTGAGCTTCGGATTCATTTT. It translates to CASSRSELRIHF. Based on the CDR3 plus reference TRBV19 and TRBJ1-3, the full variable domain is DGGITQSPKYLFRKEGQNVTLSCEQNLNHDAMYWYRQDPGQGLRLIYYSQIVNDFQKGDIAEGYSVSREKKESFPLTVTSAQKNPTAFYLCASSRSELRIHFGEGSWLTVV.

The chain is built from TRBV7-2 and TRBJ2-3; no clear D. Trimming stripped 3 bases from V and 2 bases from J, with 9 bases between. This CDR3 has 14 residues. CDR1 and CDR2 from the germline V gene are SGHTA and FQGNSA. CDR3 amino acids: CASSFSAFTDTQYF. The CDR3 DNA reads TGTGCCAGCAGCTTTTCCGCATTCACAGATACGCAGTATTTT.

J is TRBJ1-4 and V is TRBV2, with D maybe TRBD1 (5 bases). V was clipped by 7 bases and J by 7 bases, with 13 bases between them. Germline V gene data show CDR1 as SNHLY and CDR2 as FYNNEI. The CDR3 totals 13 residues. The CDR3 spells CASMYRSGEKLFF. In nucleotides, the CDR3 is TGTGCCAGCATGTACAGGAGTGGTGAAAAACTGTTTTTT.